These 30 T cell receptor beta chains were all obtained from the same sample, sequenced in a study of metastatic and nonmetastatic thyroid tumors. TCRdb used MiXCR to call clones anew from the PCR reads. The data hold some 29,000 clones, with roughly 6.8% observed a single time. Thyroid surgery was preceded by no treatment in any patient. Input material: blood. These receptor sequences come from a female donor with papillary thyroid cancer or a benign thyroid nodule (not recorded which). Some clones in this sample may be carry-over from other donors' samples.

This clone was recorded at least ten times. The chain recombines TRBV7-3 with TRBJ1-3; D ambiguous. The V gene lost 7 bases and the J gene lost 1 base, with 11 bases spanning the gap. Germline-derived CDR1 and CDR2 are SGHTA and FQGTGA. CDR3 length: 14 residues. CDR3 DNA sequence: TGTGCCAGCAAGGCCAGCGCGTCTGGAAACACCATATATTTT. Protein: CASKASASGNTIYF.

The V gene is TRBV7-2, the J gene TRBJ2-7; TRBD2 matches 7 bases. V was clipped by 4 bases and J by 1 base; unmatched bases: 7. The CDR3 is made up of 15 amino acids. Germline CDR1 and CDR2: SGHTA and FQGNSA. As DNA, the CDR3 is TGTGCCAGCAGCTCCTTAGCGGGCGCTTCCTACGAGCAGTACTTC. Translating it yields CASSSLAGASYEQYF.

This clone was seen repeatedly, ten times or more. The CDR3 loop is CSARDLLAGTVEQFF. Written as DNA, the CDR3 is TGCAGTGCTAGAGATCTACTAGCGGGAACAGTAGAGCAGTTCTTC. J is TRBJ2-1 and V is TRBV20-1; TRBD2 matches at 10 bases. After removal of 0 bases from V and 10 bases from J, the junction contained 9 bases not matched to a gene. This CDR3 has 15 amino acids. The V gene's germline CDR1 is DFQATT and CDR2 SNEGSKA (reference sequence).

Many counts were recorded for this clone. This chain connects TRBV6-2 or TRBV6-3 to TRBJ2-7; D possibly uses TRBD1 or TRBD2 (7 bases each). The CDR3 spans 17 residues. Trimming left V 0 bases short and J 3 bases short, with 18 bases between. Germline-derived CDR1 and CDR2 are MNHEY and SVGEGT. CDR3 sequence: CASSYSTLRGGHYEQYF. Here the CDR3 DNA reads TGTGCCAGCAGTTACTCGACCCTCAGGGGGGGACACTACGAGCAGTACTTC.

This clone was counted ten times or more. Other DNA sequences in the sample encode the same CDR3. The CDR3 region has the DNA TGCAGTGCTTTGAGCCTCGACAGGGGGCCAGATACGCAGTATTTT. Its translation: CSALSLDRGPDTQYF. The rearrangement joins TRBV20-1 to TRBJ2-3; the match to TRBD1 covers 10 bases. The V segment lost 5 bases and the J segment 4 bases; nucleotides outside the gene matches: 9. The CDR3 contains 15 residues. Germline V CDR1 and CDR2: DFQATT, SNEGSKA (reference sequence).

This clone has a count of ten or more. The V call is TRBV7-8, the J call TRBJ2-7, with 11 nucleotides matching TRBD2. The V gene's germline CDR1 is SGHVS and CDR2 FQNEAQ. This CDR3 region has 15 residues. V was pared by 5 bases and J by 0 bases, with 3 bases of the junction left unmatched. The DNA of the CDR3 is TGTGCCAGCAGCCGACTAGCGGGGCCCTCCTACGAGCAGTACTTC. Protein sequence: CASSRLAGPSYEQYF.

There are many counts of this clone. An end of the junction does not agree with germline; a read error may underlie this. The chain carries TRBV6-2 or TRBV6-3 and TRBJ1-2; D gene uncertain. The CDR3 is 13 amino acids. Germline V gene sequence: CDR1 MNHEY, CDR2 SVGEGT. The CDR3 here is CASGYSPYRRYTF. The DNA for the CDR3 is TGTGCCAGCGGTTACTCGCCCTATCGTCGCTACACCTTC.

The table lists this clone with many counts. The chain recombines TRBV5-1 with TRBJ1-5; D may be TRBD1 (5 bases). V lost 5 bases to trimming and J lost 4 bases, with 16 bases between them. CDR3 length: 15 residues. Per the germline V gene, CDR1 is SGHRS and CDR2 is YFSETQ. This CDR3 is CASRQGVGPNQPQHF. The CDR3 nucleotides read TGCGCCAGCAGGCAGGGCGTCGGACCAAATCAGCCCCAGCATTTT.

This clone was counted ten times or more. V gene TRBV4-3 combines with J gene TRBJ1-5; no definite D call. The length of the CDR3 is 15 residues. CDR1 is LGHNA, CDR2 YSLEER, per germline. V lost 4 bases and J lost 3, with 13 bases in between. The CDR3 DNA is TGCGCCAGCAGCCCGCGCTTTAGGGCCAATCAGCCCCAGCATTTT. Amino acid sequence: CASSPRFRANQPQHF.

There are many counts of this clone. The chain combines TRBV29-1 with TRBJ1-2; unclear D gene. Deletions cut 8 bases from V and 6 bases from J, with 16 bases between. Germline V lookup: CDR1 SQVTM, CDR2 ANQGSEA. The CDR3 runs 12 residues. This CDR3 is CSYRRVQDGYTF. For the CDR3, the DNA is TGCAGCTATAGACGTGTGCAGGATGGCTACACCTTC.

This clone occurred many times. This chain links TRBV7-2 with TRBJ2-1; D uncertain. CDR1 and CDR2 from the germline V gene are SGHTA and FQGNSA. Between the trimmed V and J ends, which lost 3 bases and 8 bases, there was a span of 11 bases. The CDR3 consists of 13 residues. In DNA, the CDR3 is TGTGCCAGCAGCTTCGATCGTCGCGATGAGCAGTTCTTC. The encoded protein is CASSFDRRDEQFF.

This clone was counted ten times or more. V gene TRBV15 combines with J gene TRBJ2-3; 8 positions agree with TRBD1. The V gene end was trimmed by 3 bases and the J gene end by 0 bases; junction bases not matched to a gene: 11. Germline CDR1 LNHNV, CDR2 YYDKDF (reference sequence). The CDR3 extends over 18 amino acids. DNA of the CDR3: TGTGCCACCAGCAGGGGATTAAACAGGGGGTTGAGCACAGATACGCAGTATTTT. Its protein is CATSRGLNRGLSTDTQYF.

This clone was seen many times. The chain carries TRBV6-1 and TRBJ2-7, with TRBD2 as a possible D gene (7 bases). V gave up 6 bases and J gave up 4 bases, with 19 bases separating them. This CDR3 is built from 15 residues. From germline, CDR1 is MNHNS and CDR2 SASEGT. The CDR3 loop reads CASRISWGGAYEQYF. The DNA of the CDR3 is TGTGCCAGCAGAATCAGTTGGGGGGGGGCGTACGAGCAGTACTTC.

The table lists this clone with a few counts. The chain combines TRBV2 with TRBJ1-5; D is ambiguous. CDR1 and CDR2 (germline): SNHLY, FYNNEI. The CDR3 covers 15 residues. CDR3 sequence: CVNSVEGRGNQPQHF. The CDR3 nucleotides are TGTGTCAACAGTGTTGAGGGTCGGGGCAATCAGCCCCAGCATTTT.

By share, this clone counts as medium-sized. The gene calls are TRBV2 and TRBJ2-6; TRBD1 matches at 7 bases. Unmatched junction bases numbered 6, after V lost 8 bases and J lost 5 bases. Germline V gene sequence: CDR1 SNHLY, CDR2 FYNNEI. The CDR3 loop spans 14 amino acids. The CDR3: CASANRGRANVLTF. The DNA of the CDR3 is TGTGCCAGCGCGAACAGGGGTAGGGCCAACGTCCTGACTTTC. The entire variable domain, with the rest obtained from reference TRBV2 and TRBJ2-6, is as follows: EPEVTQTPSHQVTQMGQEVILRCVPISNHLYFYWYRQILGQKVEFLVSFYNNEISEKSEIFDDQFSVERPDGSNFTLKIRSTKLEDSAMYFCASANRGRANVLTFGAGSRLTVL.

In this sample, this clone turned up many times. The chain couples TRBV7-9 to TRBJ2-1, with TRBD2 matching 8 bases. Trimming at V came to 5 bases and at J to 4 bases, leaving 7 bases not matched to a gene. Germline-derived CDR1 and CDR2 are SEHNR and FQNEAQ (reference sequence). This CDR3 spans 15 amino acids. Here the CDR3 reads CASSVGGGPYNEQFF. In nucleotides, the CDR3 is TGTGCCAGCAGCGTCGGCGGGGGGCCATACAATGAGCAGTTCTTC.

In the case of this clone: A much larger clone differs by one base, so this may be a read error. Other DNA sequences in this sample translate to the same CDR3. The rearrangement links TRBV4-1 to TRBJ1-5; no definite D call. This CDR3 contains 13 residues. CDR1 is MGHRA and CDR2 is YSYEKL in the germline V gene. Deletions cut 4 bases from V and 4 bases from J, with 8 bases between. The CDR3 loop reads CASSPWINQPQHF. CDR3 in DNA: TGCGCCAGCAGCCCCTGGATTAATCAGCCCCAGCATTTT.

This clone was counted at least ten times. CDR3 sequence reads: CASSVTGNSPLHF. The DNA of the CDR3 is TGTGCCAGCAGCGTGACAGGGAATTCACCCCTCCACTTT. The chain combines TRBV9 with TRBJ1-6; TRBD1 aligns across 7 bases. The germline V gene has CDR1 SGDLS and CDR2 YYNGEE. Unmatched junction bases numbered 0, after V lost 2 bases and J lost 7 bases. This CDR3 spans 13 amino acids.

Ten or more counts support this clone. This chain connects TRBV6-2 or TRBV6-3 to TRBJ2-2, with a tentative D call TRBD2 (5 bases). The CDR3 is 14 residues long. V was pared by 8 bases and J by 5 bases, with 15 bases between. From germline, CDR1 is MNHEY and CDR2 SVGEGT. The DNA for the CDR3 is TGTGCCAGCGAAAACACCAGAGGGACCGGGGAGCTGTTTTTT. This gives the protein CASENTRGTGELFF.

This clone has a count of ten or more. The gene calls are TRBV5-1 and TRBJ2-1; the D call may be TRBD1 or TRBD2 (5 bases each). Deletions cut 5 bases from V and 7 bases from J, with 13 bases between. Germline CDR1 is SGHRS and CDR2 is YFSETQ. The CDR3 contains 13 residues. The CDR3 bases are TGCGCCAGCAGGGCAGGGAGTCCAAATGAGCAGTTCTTC. Translated, it gives CASRAGSPNEQFF.

This clone was observed a few times. A much larger clone differs from this one at a single base, so this may be a read error. The chain joins TRBV4-3 to TRBJ1-5; D is possibly TRBD1 (5 bases). The CDR3 contains 16 residues. The V gene lost 0 bases and the J gene lost 2 bases, with 11 bases spanning the gap. The germline V gene encodes CDR1 LGHNA and CDR2 YSLEER. CDR3 in amino acids: CASSQEAGWGNQPQHF. DNA for the CDR3: TGCGCCAGCAGCCAAGAGGCAGGGTGGGGCAATCAGCCCCAGCATTTT.

This clone was counted at least ten times. The chain recombines TRBV20-1 with TRBJ2-3, with 9 bases aligning to TRBD2. There are 18 residues in the CDR3. The V gene end was trimmed by 5 bases and the J gene end by 1 base; junction bases not matched to a gene: 16. Per germline, CDR1 DFQATT and CDR2 SNEGSKA (reference sequence). The CDR3 region is CSAWLARELAGGTDTQYF. CDR3 coding DNA: TGCAGTGCTTGGCTTGCACGAGAACTAGCGGGCGGCACAGATACGCAGTATTTT.

The chain has TRBV6-5 and TRBJ2-5; TRBD1 matches 8 bases. Trimming at V came to 2 bases and at J to 3 bases, leaving 2 bases not matched to a gene. Germline CDR1 reads MNHEY; CDR2 reads SVGAGI. The CDR3 totals 14 residues. CDR3 bases: TGTGCCAGCAGTTACCCGGACAGGGAAGAGACCCAGTACTTC. It codes for CASSYPDREETQYF.

This clone was seen at least ten times. In DNA, the CDR3 is TGTGCCAGCAGCTTACGTTTGTCGGGACCGGATACGCAGTATTTT. As protein: CASSLRLSGPDTQYF. The chain links TRBV11-1 to TRBJ2-3, with D perhaps matching TRBD1 or TRBD2 (5 bases each). Germline CDR1 reads SGHAT; CDR2 reads FQDESV (reference sequence). Trimming stripped 2 bases from V and 6 bases from J, with 15 bases between. This CDR3 has 15 residues.

This clone was counted many times. The chain has TRBV10-2 and TRBJ2-7; TRBD2 matches at 7 bases. Germline assignment: CDR1 WSHSY and CDR2 SAAADI. With V trimmed by 4 bases and J by 2 bases, 5 bases remained unmatched. CDR3 length: 14 amino acids. Here the CDR3 reads CASSGGGRTYEQYF. Here the CDR3 DNA reads TGCGCCAGCAGTGGGGGCGGGAGAACCTACGAGCAGTACTTC.

This clone was seen repeatedly, ten times or more. This chain uses TRBV14 with TRBJ1-1; possibly TRBD1 for D (5 bases). Trimming pared 2 bases from V and 0 bases from J, leaving 7 bases between. Germline CDR1 reads SGHDN; CDR2 reads FVKESK. The length of the CDR3 is 14 residues. The CDR3 region is CASSQPGMNTEAFF. The DNA of the CDR3 is TGTGCCAGCAGCCAACCAGGGATGAACACTGAAGCTTTCTTT.

As to this clone: A much larger clone differs from this one at a single base, so this may be a read error. In the same sample, other DNA sequences code for this CDR3. The chain has TRBV18 and TRBJ2-6; 7 bases agree with TRBD2. Germline CDR1 KGHSH, CDR2 LQKENI. CDR3 length: 18 residues. CDR3: CASSPRPGRVSGANVLTF. In DNA, the CDR3 is TGTGCCAGCTCACCAAGGCCAGGCCGGGTGAGCGGGGCTAACGTCCTGACTTTC.

This clone was observed at least ten times. The chain recombines TRBV29-1 with TRBJ2-1, with 7 nucleotides matching TRBD1. Germline CDR1 reads SQVTM; CDR2 reads ANQGSEA. CDR3 length: 14 amino acids. The V gene end was trimmed by 5 bases and the J gene end by 7 bases; junction bases not matched to a gene: 11. CDR3 bases: TGCAGCGTTAGACTGACAGGGTCTGTTAATGAGCAGTTCTTC. Protein product: CSVRLTGSVNEQFF.

This clone was picked up many times. The V and J genes are TRBV7-2 and TRBJ1-3; TRBD1 agrees at 8 bases. This CDR3 comprises 14 residues. Germline trimming cut 5 bases from V and 2 bases from J; bases unmatched to any gene: 2. The germline V gene encodes CDR1 SGHTA and CDR2 FQGNSA. The chain's CDR3 is CASSPQGAGNTIYF. CDR3 DNA: TGTGCCAGCAGCCCACAGGGGGCTGGAAACACCATATATTTT.

In this sample, this clone turned up many times. Other DNA variants within this sample encode the same CDR3. This rearrangement joins TRBV5-1 to TRBJ2-2, with D perhaps TRBD1 (6 bases). The germline gives CDR1 SGHRS, CDR2 YFSETQ. This CDR3 region has 17 residues. The V gene lost 0 bases and the J gene lost 0 bases, with 12 bases spanning the gap. The CDR3 loop is CASSLGHRDPNTGELFF. In nucleotides, the CDR3 is TGCGCCAGCAGCTTGGGGCACAGGGACCCGAACACCGGGGAGCTGTTTTTT. The variable domain in full, with the rest retrieved from reference TRBV5-1 and TRBJ2-2, is KAGVTQTPRYLIKTRGQQVTLSCSPISGHRSVSWYQQTPGQGLQFLFEYFSETQRNKGNFPGRFSGRQFSNSRSEMNVSTLELGDSALYLCASSLGHRDPNTGELFFGEGSRLTVL.